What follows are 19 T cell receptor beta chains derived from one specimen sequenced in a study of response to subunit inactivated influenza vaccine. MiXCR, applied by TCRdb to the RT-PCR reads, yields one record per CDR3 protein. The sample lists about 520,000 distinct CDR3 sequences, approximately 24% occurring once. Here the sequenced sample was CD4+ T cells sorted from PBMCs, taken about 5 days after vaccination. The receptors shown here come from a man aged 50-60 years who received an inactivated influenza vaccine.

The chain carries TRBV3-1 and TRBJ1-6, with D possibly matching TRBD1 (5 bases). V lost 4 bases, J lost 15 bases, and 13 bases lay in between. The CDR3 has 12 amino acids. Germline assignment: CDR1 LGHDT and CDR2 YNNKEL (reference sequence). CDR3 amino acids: CASSRETVDLHF. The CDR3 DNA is TGTGCCAGCAGCCGGGAGACAGTCGACCTCCACTTT.

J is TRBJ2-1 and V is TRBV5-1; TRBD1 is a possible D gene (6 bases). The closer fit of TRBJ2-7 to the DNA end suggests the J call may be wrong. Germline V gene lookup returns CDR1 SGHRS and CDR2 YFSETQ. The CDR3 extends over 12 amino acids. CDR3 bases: TGCGCCAGCAGCTTGGAGACAGGTCTGCAGTACTTC. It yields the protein CASSLETGLQYF.

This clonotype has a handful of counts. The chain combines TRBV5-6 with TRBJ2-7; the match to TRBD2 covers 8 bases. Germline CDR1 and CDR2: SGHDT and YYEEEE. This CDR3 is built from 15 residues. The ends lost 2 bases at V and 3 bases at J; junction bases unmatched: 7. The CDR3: CASSFGNSGIYEQYF. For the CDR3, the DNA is TGTGCCAGCAGCTTTGGGAATAGCGGGATCTACGAGCAGTACTTC.

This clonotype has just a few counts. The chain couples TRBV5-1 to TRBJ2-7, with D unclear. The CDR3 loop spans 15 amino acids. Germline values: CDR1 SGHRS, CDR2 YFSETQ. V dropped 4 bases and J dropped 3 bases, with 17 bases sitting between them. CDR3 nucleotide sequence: TGCGCCAGCAGCCGCATTAGGGCAGGATACTACGAGCAGTACTTC. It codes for CASSRIRAGYYEQYF.

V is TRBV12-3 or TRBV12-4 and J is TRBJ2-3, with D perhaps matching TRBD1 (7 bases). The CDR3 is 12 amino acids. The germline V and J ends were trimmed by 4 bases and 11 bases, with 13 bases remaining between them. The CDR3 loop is CASSWGDSLQYF. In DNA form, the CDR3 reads TGTGCCAGCAGTTGGGGGGACAGCCTGCAGTATTTT.

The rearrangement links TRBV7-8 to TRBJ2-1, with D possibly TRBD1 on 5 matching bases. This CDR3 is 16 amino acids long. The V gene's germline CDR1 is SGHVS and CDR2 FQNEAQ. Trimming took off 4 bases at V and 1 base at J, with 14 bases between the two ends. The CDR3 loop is CASSYPETVSYNEQFF. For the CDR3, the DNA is TGTGCCAGCAGCTACCCGGAGACAGTTTCCTACAATGAGCAGTTCTTC.

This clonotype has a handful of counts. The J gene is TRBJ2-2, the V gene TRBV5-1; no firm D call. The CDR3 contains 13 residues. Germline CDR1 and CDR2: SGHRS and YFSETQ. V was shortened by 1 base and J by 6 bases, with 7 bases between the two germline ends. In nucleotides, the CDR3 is TGCGCCAGCAGCTTGAAGGGCGCCGGGGAGCTGTTTTTT. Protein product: CASSLKGAGELFF.

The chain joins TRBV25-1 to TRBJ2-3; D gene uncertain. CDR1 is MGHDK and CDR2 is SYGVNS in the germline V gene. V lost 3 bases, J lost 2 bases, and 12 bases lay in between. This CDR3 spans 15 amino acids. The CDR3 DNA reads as TGTGCCAGCAGTGAGGGTCTTAGAGTCACAGATACGCAGTATTTT. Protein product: CASSEGLRVTDTQYF.

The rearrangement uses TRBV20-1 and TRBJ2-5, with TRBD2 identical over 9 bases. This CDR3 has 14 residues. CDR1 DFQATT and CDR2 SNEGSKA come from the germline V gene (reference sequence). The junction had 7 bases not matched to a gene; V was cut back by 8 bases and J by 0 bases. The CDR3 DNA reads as TGCAGTTCTCAGGGACTAGCAGACCAAGAGACCCAGTACTTC. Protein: CSSQGLADQETQYF.

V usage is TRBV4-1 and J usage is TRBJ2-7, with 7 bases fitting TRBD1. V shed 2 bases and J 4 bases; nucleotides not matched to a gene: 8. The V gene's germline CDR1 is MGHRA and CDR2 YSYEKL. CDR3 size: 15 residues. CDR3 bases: TGCGCCAGCAGCCAACACGACAGGGAGAATTACGAGCAGTACTTC. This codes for CASSQHDRENYEQYF.

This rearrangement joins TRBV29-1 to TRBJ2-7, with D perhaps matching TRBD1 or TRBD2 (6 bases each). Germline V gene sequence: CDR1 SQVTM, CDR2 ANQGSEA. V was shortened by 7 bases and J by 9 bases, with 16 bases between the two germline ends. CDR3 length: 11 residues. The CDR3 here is CSGLEKGGQYF. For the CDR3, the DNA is TGCAGCGGTCTGGAGAAGGGGGGGCAGTACTTC.

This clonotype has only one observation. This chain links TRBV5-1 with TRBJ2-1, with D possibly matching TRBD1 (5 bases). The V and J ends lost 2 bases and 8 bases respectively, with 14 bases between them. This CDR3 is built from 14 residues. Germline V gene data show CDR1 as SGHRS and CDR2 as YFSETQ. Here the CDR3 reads CASSFRRVSDEQFF. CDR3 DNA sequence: TGCGCCAGCAGCTTTCGCAGGGTTTCCGATGAGCAGTTCTTC.

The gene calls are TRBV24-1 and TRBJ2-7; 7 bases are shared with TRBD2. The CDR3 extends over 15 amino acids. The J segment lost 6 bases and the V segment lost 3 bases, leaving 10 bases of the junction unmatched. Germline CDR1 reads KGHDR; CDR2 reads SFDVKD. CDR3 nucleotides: TGTGCCACCAGTGATGGAGCGGGATACTCGGGCGAGCAGTACTTC. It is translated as CATSDGAGYSGEQYF.

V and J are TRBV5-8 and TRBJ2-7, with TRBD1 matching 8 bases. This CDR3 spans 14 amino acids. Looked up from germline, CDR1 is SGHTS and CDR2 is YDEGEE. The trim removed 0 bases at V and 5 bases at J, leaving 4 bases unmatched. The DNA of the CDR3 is TGTGCCAGCAGCTTGGGGACAGGGTTCGACGAGCAGTACTTC. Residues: CASSLGTGFDEQYF.

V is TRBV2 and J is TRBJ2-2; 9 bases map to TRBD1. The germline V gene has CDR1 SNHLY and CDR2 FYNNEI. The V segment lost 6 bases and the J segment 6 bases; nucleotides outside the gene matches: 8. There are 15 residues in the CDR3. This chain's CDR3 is CASRTDRGYSGELFF. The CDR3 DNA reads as TGTGCCAGCAGGACGGACAGGGGATATTCCGGGGAGCTGTTTTTT.

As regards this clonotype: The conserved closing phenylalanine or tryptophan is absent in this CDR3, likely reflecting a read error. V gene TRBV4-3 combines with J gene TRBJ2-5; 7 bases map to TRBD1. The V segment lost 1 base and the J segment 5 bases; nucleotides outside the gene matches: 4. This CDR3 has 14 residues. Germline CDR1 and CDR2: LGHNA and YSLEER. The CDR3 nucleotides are TGCGCCAGCAGCCAAGGACAGGGTGGCGAGACCCAGTACTAC. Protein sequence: CASSQGQGGETQYY.

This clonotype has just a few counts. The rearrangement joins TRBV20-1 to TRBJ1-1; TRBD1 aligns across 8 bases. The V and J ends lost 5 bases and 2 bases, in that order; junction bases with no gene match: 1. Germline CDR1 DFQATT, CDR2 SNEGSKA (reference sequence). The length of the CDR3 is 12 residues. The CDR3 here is CSAGQGNTEAFF. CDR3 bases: TGCAGTGCTGGACAGGGCAACACTGAAGCTTTCTTT.

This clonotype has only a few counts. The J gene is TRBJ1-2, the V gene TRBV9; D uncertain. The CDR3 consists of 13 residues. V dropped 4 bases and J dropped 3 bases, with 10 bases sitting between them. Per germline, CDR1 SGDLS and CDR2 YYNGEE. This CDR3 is CASSRGLDYGYTF. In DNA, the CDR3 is TGTGCCAGCAGCCGGGGTCTGGACTATGGCTACACCTTC.

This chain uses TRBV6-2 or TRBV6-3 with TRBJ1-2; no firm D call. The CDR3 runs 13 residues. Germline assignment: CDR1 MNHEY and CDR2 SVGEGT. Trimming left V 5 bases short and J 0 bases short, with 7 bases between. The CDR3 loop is CASSQSANYGYTF. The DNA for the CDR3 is TGTGCCAGCAGTCAGTCGGCTAACTATGGCTACACCTTC.